Below are 12 T cell receptor beta chains sequenced from a single sample in a study of T cell repertoires in cytomegalovirus infection. TCRdb redid the calling of the reads with MiXCR, one entry per CDR3 protein. The table records approximately 700,000 distinct CDR3 sequences, 35% of them present only once. Sequences were obtained from PBMCs. These receptors all come from a human donor in good health (CMV status not recorded). Some clones in this sample may be carry-over from other donors' samples.

The rearrangement uses TRBV12-3 or TRBV12-4 and TRBJ1-1; D is uncertain. The length of the CDR3 is 13 residues. V lost 3 bases and J 1 base, leaving 6 bases between the germline ends. In DNA form, the CDR3 reads TGTGCCAGCAGTTTTTCTTGGAACACTGAAGCTTTCTTT. Amino acid sequence: CASSFSWNTEAFF.

Concerning this clonotype itself: The CDR3 ends on some other residue instead of the conserved phenylalanine or tryptophan, so this is likely a read error. This rearrangement joins TRBV28 to TRBJ2-7, with 7 bases fitting TRBD1. The V gene end was trimmed by 5 bases and the J gene end by 1 base; junction bases not matched to a gene: 8. The CDR3 is 15 residues long. Germline V CDR1 and CDR2: MDHEN, SYDVKM. The CDR3 loop is CASSLPTGNSYEQYL. The CDR3 DNA sequence: TGTGCCAGCAGTCTACCGACAGGGAATTCCTACGAGCAGTACTTA.

CDR3 sequence reads: CASSPTGLGTDTQYF. In DNA, the CDR3 is TGTGCCAGCAGCCCCACAGGGCTGGGCACAGATACGCAGTATTTT. The chain combines TRBV7-6 with TRBJ2-3; TRBD1 might be the D (6 bases). The CDR3 spans 15 residues. CDR1 is SGHVS and CDR2 is FNYEAQ in the germline V gene. The germline V and J ends were trimmed by 5 bases and 1 base, with 13 bases remaining between them.

The chain employs TRBV12-3 or TRBV12-4 and TRBJ2-3; D is ambiguous. Trimming cost V 0 bases and J 9 bases, with 13 bases left between them. This CDR3 region has 14 residues. The CDR3 loop is CASSLALEGPTQYF. The CDR3 DNA is TGTGCCAGCAGTTTAGCGCTTGAAGGACCGACGCAGTATTTT.

CDR3 residues: CATSREGEQFF. As DNA, the CDR3 is TGTGCCACCAGCAGAGAGGGTGAGCAGTTCTTC. The chain is built from TRBV15 and TRBJ2-1; no definite D call. Germline V gene data show CDR1 as LNHNV and CDR2 as YYDKDF (reference sequence). V was pared by 0 bases and J by 9 bases, with 3 bases between. This CDR3 spans 11 amino acids.

The chain links TRBV28 to TRBJ1-6; unclear D gene. V was trimmed by 5 bases and J by 4 bases, leaving 12 bases between them. The CDR3 totals 15 residues. Germline-derived CDR1 and CDR2 are MDHEN and SYDVKM. The chain's CDR3 is CASSVRNRYNSPLHF. In nucleotides, the CDR3 is TGTGCCAGCAGTGTTAGGAATCGGTATAATTCACCCCTCCACTTT.

This clonotype turned up a few times. The J gene is TRBJ1-1, the V gene TRBV29-1; D is perhaps TRBD1 (5 bases). V was cut by 7 bases and J by 1 base, with 13 bases left in between. CDR3 length: 13 residues. Germline CDR1 SQVTM, CDR2 ANQGSEA. DNA of the CDR3: TGCAGCGGATGGGGGGTCTCGAACACTGAAGCTTTCTTT. Translation: CSGWGVSNTEAFF.

V is TRBV10-3 and J is TRBJ1-1, with D perhaps matching TRBD1 (6 bases). Trimming pared 2 bases from V and 3 bases from J, leaving 10 bases between. Per germline, CDR1 ENHRY and CDR2 SYGVKD. The CDR3 extends over 14 amino acids. CDR3 protein: CAISEDRSYTEAFF. The CDR3 DNA is TGTGCCATCAGTGAGGACAGGAGCTACACTGAAGCTTTCTTT.

The genes are TRBV4-3 and TRBJ2-5; D is unresolved. The CDR3 length is 14 residues. With 3 bases removed from V and 2 bases from J, the gap between germline ends came to 10 bases. Germline V lookup: CDR1 LGHNA, CDR2 YSLEER. The CDR3 DNA is TGCGCCAGCAGCCATCCTACAGAGCAAGAGACCCAGTACTTC. This encodes CASSHPTEQETQYF.

This rearrangement joins TRBV6-1 to TRBJ1-6; possible D gene TRBD1, 6 bases. V dropped 5 bases and J dropped 9 bases, with 17 bases sitting between them. The CDR3 spans 15 residues. Per germline, CDR1 MNHNS and CDR2 SASEGT. The CDR3 nucleotides read TGTGCCAGCAGTCTGGGGGGGGCATCCTCTTCACCCCTCCACTTT. This sequence encodes CASSLGGASSSPLHF.

This clonotype was detected many times. CDR3 sequence reads: CASSPSGGGGFQETQYF. CDR3 sequence (DNA): TGTGCCAGCAGCCCCTCCGGCGGAGGGGGCTTCCAAGAGACCCAGTACTTC. J is TRBJ2-5 and V is TRBV7-6; the D gene is possibly TRBD1 (7 bases). The CDR3 runs 17 residues. V lost 5 bases, J lost 1 base, and 20 bases lay in between. Looked up from germline, CDR1 is SGHVS and CDR2 is FNYEAQ.

This sequence joins TRBV5-1 and TRBJ1-1, with a tentative D call TRBD1 (6 bases). The germline V gene has CDR1 SGHRS and CDR2 YFSETQ. The CDR3 is 16 residues long. The V and J ends lost 3 bases and 4 bases respectively, with 19 bases between them. The CDR3 reads CASSWAGDIKGTEAFF. DNA of the CDR3: TGCGCCAGCAGCTGGGCGGGGGACATCAAGGGCACTGAAGCTTTCTTT.